This T cell receptor beta chain was found in a study of shared clonotypes between healthy human individuals (dated by TCRdb to the early 2020s). Notes on the research overall: The cohort comprised two women and a few men aged 18 to 49 years. Per donor, three plates each were used for CD4 naive and CD4 memory, two for CD8 naive, and one for CD8 memory. The study deeply sequenced blood TCR repertoires of about five healthy adults to estimate repertoire size and the extent of clonotype sharing between individuals. To increase sequencing depth and limit assay-specific biases, TCR repertoire library preparation and sequencing were carried out by different laboratories using diverse techniques. Between about 0.8 and 8.9 billion PBMCs per donor were obtained by leukapheresis. The paper's findings and limits, for the study overall: Pairwise subsampling indicated that sequencing depth was expected to affect the degree of clonotype sharing among donors. Compared with non-shared clonotypes, clonotypes shared by all four sorted-subset donors had higher generation probabilities. Roughly 5% of naive CD4, 3.5% of naive CD8, approximately 2.2% of memory CD4, and about 0.4% of memory CD8 clonotypes were shared across four donors. Even with the large sequencing depth, rarefaction of the sorted-subset datasets indicated that sequencing was incomplete. Estimated clonotype richness was generally larger for naive than for memory subsets. The genetic and exposure-history diversity represented was limited by the small number of donors. Sampling was limited to blood, and TCR repertoires in tissue likely differ from TCR repertoires in blood.

The germline V gene supplies CDR1 SGHRS and CDR2 YFSETQ. The CDR3 sequence holds 16 residues, the cysteine and phenylalanine included. Only the CDR3 region is kept as DNA, spanning 48 bases read in frame from base 1. V ends up 4 bases short and J 4 bases short, with an unmatched junction base count of 12. Donors were healthy HIV-negative adults with no recently reported acute infections or vaccinations. All donors were Caucasian adults living in Nashville, Tennessee, USA. CD4+ T cells were enriched by magnetic negative selection; naive cells were then positively selected on CD45RA, and the negative fraction formed the memory subset. After blood collection by leukapheresis, PBMCs were isolated using Ficoll-Histopaque density gradient centrifugation and then cryopreserved in the vapor phase of liquid nitrogen. Analytical flow cytometry was used to check the purity and quantity of each magnetically sorted T cell population. Genomic DNA was isolated from every sorted fraction and measured by UV absorbance on a Nanodrop 2000c.

With regard to this clone: What antigen it recognizes has not been identified. Qualities for individual bases were not recorded, and no much larger clone is one base off.

Using the deep immunoSEQ assay, multiplex PCR amplified TCR CDR3 regions from genomic DNA. For each cell subset, the extracted genomic DNA was distributed evenly across all wells of several immunoSEQ 96-well plates, and each plate served as one replicate. For sorted subsets, about 210 ng of genomic DNA, equivalent to 30,000 or so T cell genomes, went into each replicate PCR. Purified libraries were measured with a Qubit 3.0 fluorometer, size-checked on a Bioanalyzer 2100, and measured again with the KAPA Library Quantification kit. Each immunoSEQ 96-well plate was sequenced on its own single-read 150-cycle Illumina NextSeq 550 flow cell. On the authors' methods: Because the immunoSEQ output included only junctional sequences and no quality scores, the filtering could not be the same as the filtering used for full-length reads. To assign V/J genes and CDR3, sequences were annotated against IMGT germline references using PyIR, a Python wrapper for IgBLAST v1.9. Reads with weak V/J assignments (E-value above 1e-6), missing CDR3, stop codons, out-of-frame junctions, or ambiguous translated residues were removed. A V3J clonotype was defined by an identical inferred V gene, J gene, and CDR3 amino acid sequence. The percentage overlap between two repertoires was calculated by dividing the number of shared unique clonotypes by the size of the smaller repertoire. Three approaches were used to assess repertoire richness: RTK rarefaction, the Chao1 estimator, and Recon v2.1 estimates of unobserved clonotypes. Generation probabilities for all TCRbeta clonotypes obtained by the gDNA method from several donors were computed using OLGA. TCRdb stores this immuneACCESS table with in-frame sequences only. Part of the clones is absent; in the studies checked, under half of the shortfall reflects unresolved V genes, and no reason is known for the rest. V, J and clone size were drawn from that table, and D and trimming were deduced from the DNA. The sample table contains some 2 million clones; only one count was recorded for 85% to 95% of them. The ten largest clones add up to about 0.13% of the sample.

The chain couples TRBV5-1 to TRBJ2-7, and TRBD1 matches 9 of the central bases. This TCR was sampled from a man between 18 and 35 years old in good health. Sequencing was carried out using naive CD4+ T cells sorted from blood. This sample's cell subset or site label indicates: CD45RA+ positively selected. The CDR3 protein is CASSVQPGTGTYEQYF. The DNA reads TGCGCCAGCAGCGTACAACCCGGGACAGGGACATACGAGCAGTACTTC.